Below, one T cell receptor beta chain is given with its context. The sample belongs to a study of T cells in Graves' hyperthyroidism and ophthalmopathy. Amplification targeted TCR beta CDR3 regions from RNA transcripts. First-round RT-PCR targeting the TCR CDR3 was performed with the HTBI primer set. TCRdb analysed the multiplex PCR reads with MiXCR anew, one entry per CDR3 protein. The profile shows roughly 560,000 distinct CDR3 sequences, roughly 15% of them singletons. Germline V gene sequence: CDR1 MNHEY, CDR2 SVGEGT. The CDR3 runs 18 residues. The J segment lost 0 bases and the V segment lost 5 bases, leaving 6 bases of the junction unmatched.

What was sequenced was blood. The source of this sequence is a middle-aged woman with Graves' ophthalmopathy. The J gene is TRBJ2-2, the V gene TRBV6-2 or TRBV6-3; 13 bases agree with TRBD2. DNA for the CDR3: TGTGCCAGCAGTAGGACTAGCGGGAGCTATACGAACACCGGGGAGCTGTTTTTT. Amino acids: CASSRTSGSYTNTGELFF.